These 21 T cell receptor beta chains came from one sample sequenced in a study of OX40 agonist ivuxolimab in advanced cancers. TCRdb's copy holds only in-frame clones and misses some; the assay was immunoSEQ multiplex PCR. This sample carries roughly 43,000 clones, around 87% of them seen once, and the ten largest clones take about 35%. Specimen: CD4+ or CD8+ T cells sorted from blood, collected in a trial of the OX40 agonist ivuxolimab. The receptors stem from an adult with an advanced solid tumor such as melanoma, head and neck, liver or kidney cancer.

The chain carries TRBV18 and TRBJ1-1; D may be TRBD1 (6 bases). Germline CDR1 and CDR2: KGHSH and LQKENI. CDR3 length: 16 amino acids. The V and J ends lost 1 base and 2 bases respectively, with 14 bases between them. The CDR3 sequence is CASSPRGGMENTEAFF. In DNA form, the CDR3 reads TGTGCCAGCTCACCACGTGGGGGCATGGAAAACACTGAAGCTTTCTTT.

There are a few counts of this clone. The V call is TRBV6-6, the J call TRBJ2-1; tentatively, D is TRBD1 (6 bases). The CDR3 runs 13 residues. The germline V gene encodes CDR1 MNHNY and CDR2 SVGAGI (reference sequence). Trimming removed 5 bases at V and 6 bases at J, with 11 bases between. The CDR3 bases are TGTGCCAGCAGTCCTACACAGGGCAATGAGCAGTTCTTC. Translating gives CASSPTQGNEQFF.

There are a few counts of this clone. This chain joins TRBV19 and TRBJ2-7, with 9 bases that match TRBD2. Germline lookup yields CDR1 LNHDA and CDR2 SQIVND (reference sequence). J was trimmed by 1 base and V by 3 bases; bases with no gene match: 4. This CDR3 comprises 15 residues. The CDR3, as DNA: TGTGCCAGTAGTATTGCTAGCGGGACTTCCTACGAGCAGTACTTC. Amino acids: CASSIASGTSYEQYF.

The chain has TRBV28 and TRBJ1-2; D is perhaps TRBD1 (6 bases). The CDR3 consists of 15 residues. Germline CDR1 and CDR2: MDHEN and SYDVKM. V lost 2 bases, J lost 3 bases, and 13 bases lay in between. CDR3 DNA: TGTGCCAGCAGTTTAAGAGACAGGCGACACTATGGCTACACCTTC. Translated, it gives CASSLRDRRHYGYTF.

The rearrangement links TRBV6-5 to TRBJ2-3, with 7 positions matching TRBD1. The CDR3 is made up of 14 amino acids. Germline trimming cut 5 bases from V and 0 bases from J; bases unmatched to any gene: 2. Per germline, CDR1 MNHEY and CDR2 SVGAGI. The CDR3 loop reads CASSTTGSTDTQYF. The CDR3 nucleotides read TGTGCCAGCAGTACGACAGGGAGCACAGATACGCAGTATTTT.

The rearrangement uses TRBV18 and TRBJ1-4, with D uncertain. Germline assignment: CDR1 KGHSH and CDR2 LQKENI. The CDR3 spans 14 residues. V shed 5 bases and J shed 2 bases, with 9 bases lying between them. The CDR3 sequence is CASSTTNTNEKLFF. The CDR3 nucleotides are TGTGCCAGCTCAACGACAAACACTAATGAAAAACTGTTTTTT. Drawing the rest from reference TRBV18 and TRBJ1-4, the complete variable domain is NAGVMQNPRHLVRRRGQEARLRCSPMKGHSHVYWYRQLPEEGLKFMVYLQKENIIDESGMPKERFSAEFPKEGPSILRIQQVVRGDSAAYFCASSTTNTNEKLFFGSGTQLSVL.

The rearrangement links TRBV6-5 to TRBJ2-6; 7 positions agree with TRBD2. The CDR3 is made up of 16 amino acids. The ends lost 3 bases at V and 5 bases at J; junction bases unmatched: 7. CDR1 MNHEY and CDR2 SVGAGI come from the germline V gene. The CDR3 DNA reads as TGTGCCAGCAGTTATGACGGACTAGACCGGGCCAACGTCCTGACTTTC. It translates to CASSYDGLDRANVLTF.

V gene TRBV7-8 combines with J gene TRBJ2-2; the D is unclear. Trimming removed 5 bases at V and 4 bases at J, with 20 bases between. This CDR3 is built from 17 residues. From germline, CDR1 is SGHVS and CDR2 FQNEAQ. The CDR3 DNA reads TGTGCCAGCAGCCCGGACGGGCCTACTGGAGCCACCGGGGAGCTGTTTTTT. This translates into CASSPDGPTGATGELFF.

The chain employs TRBV6-1 and TRBJ1-5, with D hard to call. Trimming pared 2 bases from V and 4 bases from J, leaving 9 bases between. CDR3 length: 14 residues. The V gene's germline CDR1 is MNHNS and CDR2 SASEGT. As DNA, the CDR3 is TGTGCCAGCAGTGAACGCGTGGGAAATCAGCCCCAGCATTTT. Amino acid sequence: CASSERVGNQPQHF.

The J gene is TRBJ2-5, the V gene TRBV11-3, with 7 bases aligning to TRBD1. CDR1 and CDR2 from the germline V gene are SGHNT and YENEEA. This CDR3 has 13 amino acids. J lost 5 bases, V lost 3 bases, and 3 bases had no gene match. The CDR3 protein is CASSLGTAETQYF. The CDR3 DNA reads TGTGCCAGCAGCTTGGGGACAGCGGAGACCCAGTACTTC.

The chain has TRBV4-1 and TRBJ2-7; D perhaps matches TRBD1 (6 bases). This CDR3 has 13 amino acids. Germline assignment: CDR1 MGHRA and CDR2 YSYEKL. The ends were cut back, 3 bases at V and 3 bases at J, with 9 bases in the middle. Here the CDR3 reads CASSHPQGYEQYF. The CDR3 coding sequence is TGCGCCAGCAGCCACCCACAGGGCTACGAGCAGTACTTC.

The chain carries TRBV28 and TRBJ2-1; TRBD2 might be the D (6 bases). V lost 6 bases to trimming and J lost 5 bases, with 14 bases between them. The CDR3 consists of 14 residues. CDR1 is MDHEN and CDR2 is SYDVKM in the germline V gene. CDR3 in amino acids: CASRGGVTNNEQFF. The CDR3 region has the DNA TGTGCCAGCAGGGGGGGAGTCACGAACAATGAGCAGTTCTTC. The full variable domain, completed using reference TRBV28 and TRBJ2-1, is DVKVTQSSRYLVKRTGEKVFLECVQDMDHENMFWYRQDPGLGLRLIYFSYDVKMKEKGDIPEGYSVSREKKERFSLILESASTNQTSMYLCASRGGVTNNEQFFGPGTRLTVL.

V is TRBV9 and J is TRBJ2-7; D uncertain. V lost 5 bases and J 2 bases, leaving 14 bases between the germline ends. The germline CDR1 and CDR2 sequences are SGDLS and YYNGEE. This CDR3 contains 14 residues. CDR3 amino acids: CASSRATDTYEQYF. The DNA for the CDR3 is TGTGCCAGCAGTCGCGCGACCGACACCTACGAGCAGTACTTC.

DNA for the CDR3: TGTGCCAGCAGATCGGGACAGGGACCCAAACTGTTTTTT. Translating gives CASRSGQGPKLFF. The V and J genes are TRBV6-5 and TRBJ1-4; 9 bases match TRBD1. This CDR3 has 13 amino acids. Germline lookup yields CDR1 MNHEY and CDR2 SVGAGI. V lost 6 bases to trimming and J lost 11 bases; unmatched junction nucleotides: 7.

J is TRBJ1-1 and V is TRBV10-2; D gene ambiguous. Germline V lookup: CDR1 WSHSY, CDR2 SAAADI. This CDR3 region has 14 residues. V was shortened by 7 bases and J by 0 bases, with 12 bases between the two germline ends. The CDR3 DNA follows: TGCGCCAGCAAATTCGGATCCATGAACACTGAAGCTTTCTTT. The encoded protein is CASKFGSMNTEAFF.

The chain uses TRBV5-1 and TRBJ1-2; 12 bases are shared with TRBD1. V was clipped by 5 bases and J by 4 bases; unmatched bases: 6. Germline V gene sequence: CDR1 SGHRS, CDR2 YFSETQ. The CDR3 has 15 amino acids. CDR3 protein: CASRVGTGGAYGYTF. DNA for the CDR3: TGCGCCAGCAGAGTTGGGACAGGGGGCGCCTATGGCTACACCTTC.

V usage is TRBV9 and J usage is TRBJ2-7, with 10 bases that match TRBD1. Unmatched junction bases numbered 9, after V lost 4 bases and J lost 5 bases. CDR3 length equals 15 residues. CDR1 is SGDLS, CDR2 YYNGEE, per germline. The DNA of the CDR3 is TGTGCCAGCAGCCGCGGGGGGACAGGGGTCAACGAGCAGTACTTC. Protein: CASSRGGTGVNEQYF.

The genes are TRBV28 and TRBJ1-4, with D possibly matching TRBD1 (5 bases). This CDR3 region has 15 residues. In germline, CDR1 is MDHEN, CDR2 SYDVKM. The V gene lost 6 bases and the J gene lost 7 bases, with 18 bases spanning the gap. For the CDR3, the DNA is TGTGCCAGCAGCCCTCCAGGGTTGCCGCTTGAAAAACTGTTTTTT. Translated, it gives CASSPPGLPLEKLFF.

This clone was picked up one time. The rearrangement joins TRBV2 to TRBJ1-4; D gene unclear. CDR3 length equals 14 residues. V was cut by 6 bases and J by 4 bases, with 12 bases left in between. The germline V gene encodes CDR1 SNHLY and CDR2 FYNNEI. The CDR3 reads CASSDTDRNEKLFF. CDR3 coding DNA: TGTGCCAGCAGCGACACGGACCGTAATGAAAAACTGTTTTTT.

The rearrangement links TRBV5-4 to TRBJ1-2; 7 positions agree with TRBD1. Germline CDR1 and CDR2: SGHNT and YYREEE (reference sequence). V lost 4 bases, J lost 7 bases, and 7 bases stayed unmatched. This CDR3 has 13 amino acids. The CDR3 sequence: CASSRDREGGYTF. As DNA, the CDR3 is TGTGCCAGCAGCCGTGACAGGGAGGGTGGCTACACCTTC.

This clone came up once. The chain employs TRBV19 and TRBJ2-7, with 9 bases matching TRBD2. The CDR3 has 15 residues. Germline CDR1 is LNHDA and CDR2 is SQIVND (reference sequence). V shed 4 bases, J shed 4 bases, and the junction held 8 bases outside the gene matches. CDR3 region: CASSNLLAGNYEQYF. For the CDR3, the DNA is TGTGCCAGTAGTAATCTTCTAGCGGGGAATTACGAGCAGTACTTC. The variable domain in full, completed from reference TRBV19 and TRBJ2-7, reads DGGITQSPKYLFRKEGQNVTLSCEQNLNHDAMYWYRQDPGQGLRLIYYSQIVNDFQKGDIAEGYSVSREKKESFPLTVTSAQKNPTAFYLCASSNLLAGNYEQYFGPGTRLTVT.